These 19 T cell receptor beta chains originate from one sample sequenced in a study of human T cells and chemical hapten exposure. Time point given: patch test 3, about 24 weeks after DPC sensitization. Treatment denoted: therapeutic diphenylcyclopropenone sensitization with weekly scalp DPC. TCRdb reprocessed the RACE reads with MiXCR, giving one entry per CDR3 protein. The data hold 95,000 to 150,000 distinct CDR3 sequences, with roughly 12% observed a single time. The sequenced sample was whole blood, obtained in connection with sensitization to the hapten diphenylcyclopropenone (DPC). These receptors were obtained from a woman between 50 and 59 years old with alopecia areata. Some clones in this sample may be carry-over from other donors' samples.

This clonotype was found many times. This chain uses TRBV27 with TRBJ2-3, with no clear D. The V end was cut by 3 bases, the J end by 2 bases, with 12 bases between. Germline CDR1 MNHEY, CDR2 SMNVEV (reference sequence). The CDR3 totals 15 residues. The CDR3 here is CASSFEGRPTDTQYF. CDR3 in DNA: TGTGCCAGCAGTTTTGAAGGACGCCCCACAGATACGCAGTATTTT.

In this sample, this clonotype turned up many times. The genes are TRBV6-5 and TRBJ2-7; 7 nucleotides agree with TRBD1. V dropped 6 bases and J dropped 5; count of bases not matched to a gene: 10. This CDR3 is 14 amino acids long. The germline CDR1 and CDR2 sequences are MNHEY and SVGAGI. The CDR3 coding sequence is TGTGCCAGCAGCCTAGGGGGCAGGAACGACGAGCAGTACTTC. Protein product: CASSLGGRNDEQYF.

The chain uses TRBV3-1 and TRBJ2-7; no firm D call. The CDR3 totals 14 residues. The germline gives CDR1 LGHDT, CDR2 YNNKEL (reference sequence). Trimming left V 0 bases short and J 2 bases short, with 8 bases between. CDR3 coding DNA: TGTGCCAGCAGCCAAGATAGGACCACCTACGAGCAGTACTTC. This encodes CASSQDRTTYEQYF.

The chain joins TRBV20-1 to TRBJ2-3, with TRBD2 identical over 9 bases. The germline V gene encodes CDR1 DFQATT and CDR2 SNEGSKA (reference sequence). The CDR3 is 16 amino acids. Trimming at V came to 3 bases and at J to 5 bases, leaving 12 bases not matched to a gene. The CDR3 DNA reads as TGCAGTGCTAGCGCCGTAGCTAGCGGGAAAGGAGATACGCAGTATTTT. This translates into CSASAVASGKGDTQYF.

The chain has TRBV12-3 or TRBV12-4 and TRBJ2-7; D may be TRBD2 (5 bases). Trimming shortened V by 4 bases and J by 4 bases, and 14 bases separated the two germline ends. This CDR3 region has 14 residues. For the CDR3, the DNA is TGTGCCAGCAGTTACGGCCCCGGGGTGTACGAGCAGTACTTC. Translating gives CASSYGPGVYEQYF.

This clonotype turned up a few times. V and J are TRBV28 and TRBJ2-7, with 8 bases aligning to TRBD2. V shed 1 base and J 3 bases; nucleotides not matched to a gene: 5. This CDR3 has 15 residues. Germline lookup yields CDR1 MDHEN and CDR2 SYDVKM. The CDR3, as DNA: TGTGCCAGCAGTTTATCGGGACTAGGATTCTACGAGCAGTACTTC. This translates into CASSLSGLGFYEQYF.

This clonotype has ten or more counts. The chain employs TRBV5-1 and TRBJ1-5; D gene uncertain. Looked up from germline, CDR1 is SGHRS and CDR2 is YFSETQ. This CDR3 has 13 amino acids. Trimming left V 0 bases short and J 5 bases short, with 6 bases between. CDR3 sequence: CASSLDRDQPQHF. CDR3 bases: TGCGCCAGCAGCTTGGACAGAGATCAGCCCCAGCATTTT.

This clonotype has more than one count but fewer than ten. The chain uses TRBV7-3 and TRBJ2-3, with TRBD2 identical over 11 bases. V dropped 5 bases and J dropped 2; count of bases not matched to a gene: 6. CDR1 and CDR2 (germline): SGHTA, FQGTGA. The CDR3 covers 16 residues. CDR3 residues: CASSPGTSGFTDTQYF. In DNA form, the CDR3 reads TGTGCCAGCAGCCCTGGGACTAGCGGATTCACAGATACGCAGTATTTT.

In DNA form, the CDR3 reads TGCAGCGTTGAAGAGGCAGGCAAGAACACTGAAGCTTTCTTT. This translates into CSVEEAGKNTEAFF. This rearrangement joins TRBV29-1 to TRBJ1-1, with D hard to call. The CDR3 runs to 14 residues. With 0 bases removed from V and 1 base from J, the gap between germline ends came to 9 bases. Germline loops: CDR1 SQVTM, CDR2 ANQGSEA.

This clonotype was detected many times. The rearrangement joins TRBV7-2 to TRBJ2-5, with D perhaps matching TRBD2 (5 bases). Trimming removed 2 bases from V and 1 base from J, with 11 bases in between. CDR1 is SGHTA and CDR2 is FQGNSA in the germline V gene. The CDR3 has 15 residues. CDR3: CASSLSGKLQETQYF. CDR3 coding DNA: TGTGCCAGCAGCTTATCGGGGAAACTCCAAGAGACCCAGTACTTC.

The chain is built from TRBV29-1 and TRBJ1-2; D may be TRBD1 (6 bases). The V gene's germline CDR1 is SQVTM and CDR2 ANQGSEA. The CDR3 contains 15 residues. The V gene lost 5 bases and the J gene lost 6 bases, with 22 bases spanning the gap. In DNA, the CDR3 is TGCAGCGTTTTGGGGGGGGGACAAGGATCAAATGGCTACACCTTC. Translation gives CSVLGGGQGSNGYTF.

CDR3 DNA: TGTGCCACCAGCAGAGACAGGGGACGCAATCAGCCCCAGCATTTT. Encoded protein: CATSRDRGRNQPQHF. The V call is TRBV15, the J call TRBJ1-5; possibly TRBD1 for D (6 bases). The CDR3 is 15 amino acids. CDR1 is LNHNV, CDR2 YYDKDF, per germline (reference sequence). V was trimmed by 0 bases and J by 2 bases, leaving 8 bases between them.

This clonotype was observed many times. The chain is built from TRBV6-5 and TRBJ1-1; 7 bases are shared with TRBD1. Germline V CDR1 and CDR2: MNHEY, SVGAGI. CDR3 length equals 13 residues. V dropped 4 bases and J dropped 1; count of bases not matched to a gene: 0. For the CDR3, the DNA is TGTGCCAGCAGTTGGACAGGGAACACTGAAGCTTTCTTT. Translation: CASSWTGNTEAFF.

This chain connects TRBV7-8 to TRBJ2-3; TRBD1 or TRBD2 may be the D gene (6 bases each). The CDR3 contains 16 residues. Looked up from germline, CDR1 is SGHVS and CDR2 is FQNEAQ. V lost 2 bases and J 4 bases, leaving 16 bases between the germline ends. Here the CDR3 reads CASSLRTGAWSDTQYF. The DNA of the CDR3 is TGTGCCAGCAGCTTACGGACGGGGGCCTGGTCAGATACGCAGTATTTT.

The rearrangement joins TRBV29-1 to TRBJ1-2; D is possibly TRBD1 (5 bases). Trimming shortened V by 4 bases and J by 0 bases, and 9 bases separated the two germline ends. Germline CDR1 reads SQVTM; CDR2 reads ANQGSEA. This CDR3 is 13 amino acids long. The DNA of the CDR3 is TGCAGCGTTGTCGGGGACTCTAACTATGGCTACACCTTC. Its protein product is CSVVGDSNYGYTF.

This clonotype showed up just a few times. The chain links TRBV5-6 to TRBJ1-1; D unresolved. CDR3 length: 13 residues. Per germline, CDR1 SGHDT and CDR2 YYEEEE. Trimming cost V 8 bases and J 2 bases, with 13 bases left between them. CDR3 loop: CASHQGSNTEAFF. CDR3 sequence (DNA): TGTGCCAGTCATCAAGGTAGTAACACTGAAGCTTTCTTT.

The gene calls are TRBV7-2 and TRBJ2-7; 8 positions match TRBD2. Germline assignment: CDR1 SGHTA and CDR2 FQGNSA. With 7 bases clipped from V and 5 bases from J, the junction kept 13 bases outside the gene matches. CDR3 size: 15 residues. The CDR3 here is CASTQTGGAGDEQYF. For the CDR3, the DNA is TGTGCCAGCACCCAAACCGGGGGGGCTGGGGACGAGCAGTACTTC.

Only a few counts were recorded for this clonotype. This rearrangement joins TRBV5-1 to TRBJ2-1, with a possible D match to TRBD2 (6 bases). The V end lost 2 bases, the J end lost 10 bases, and 19 bases lay between the germline ends. Germline V lookup: CDR1 SGHRS, CDR2 YFSETQ. The CDR3 has 15 amino acids. CDR3 protein: CASSFSWRPGVEQFF. The CDR3 coding sequence is TGCGCCAGCAGCTTTTCCTGGCGTCCGGGGGTGGAGCAGTTCTTC.

The chain links TRBV12-3 or TRBV12-4 to TRBJ2-3; D call uncertain. Trimming left V 2 bases short and J 14 bases short, with 11 bases between. The CDR3 is made up of 11 amino acids. The CDR3 spells CASSLRSLPYF. The CDR3, as DNA: TGTGCCAGCAGTTTAAGATCCCTCCCGTATTTT.